This T cell receptor beta chain was observed in a study of control samples from healthy donors and cancer patients. Repertoires were generated with immunoSEQ multiplex PCR, while TCRdb's copy carries only in-frame clones and drops some. The sample has about 96,000 clones, over 90% seen once. The germline gives CDR1 MRHNA, CDR2 SNTAGT. J was trimmed by 0 bases and V by 7 bases; bases with no gene match: 18. The length of the CDR3 is 19 residues. The sequence was collected from a man aged 18 to 29 in good health. The sample was blood. The V call is TRBV6-4, the J call TRBJ1-2; 9 bases agree with TRBD1. The CDR3 bases are TGTGCCAGCACCCCTACAAAATACGACAGGGGGAATACTAACTATGGCTACACCTTC. It codes for CASTPTKYDRGNTNYGYTF.